This record covers a single TCR beta chain. What it binds is not known. Trimming cost V 3 bases and J 2 bases; bases outside gene matches: 5. The V gene's germline CDR1 is SGHTA and CDR2 FQGNSA. CDR3 length: 16 residues. This entry is derived from a study of blood T cells in healthy people across ages. Isolated per sample were at least 7 million PBMCs. With each sample, at least 5.5 micrograms of total RNA were extracted. PCR was performed a second time for roughly 7 to 12 cycles using a sample-barcoded 5' primer and a J-beta primer mix. TCRdb reprocessed the 5' RACE reads with MiXCR, giving one entry per CDR3 protein. The sample has about 830,000 distinct CDR3 sequences; less than 80% are singletons. Whole-study results and caveats: Across samples, TCR beta diversity tracked strongly with naive T cell percentage.

The chain links TRBV7-2 to TRBJ2-5; 11 bases align to TRBD2. This receptor was taken from a young man in good health. Sequencing was done on a sample of blood. CDR3 DNA sequence: TGTGCCAGCAGCTTTTCTAGCGGGGGGTTACAAGAGACCCAGTACTTC. This translates into CASSFSSGGLQETQYF.